These 12 T cell receptor beta chains originate from one sample sequenced in a study of T cell repertoires in cytomegalovirus infection. TCRdb fed the reads into MiXCR, producing one record per CDR3 protein. The sample records fewer than 250,000 distinct CDR3 sequences, around 12% being singletons. Material: PBMCs. These receptors were obtained from a human donor in good health (CMV status not recorded). Some clones in this sample may be carry-over from other donors' samples.

This clonotype was seen ten or more times. V and J are TRBV7-9 and TRBJ2-7, with D perhaps matching TRBD1 or TRBD2 (5 bases each). The CDR3 has 13 amino acids. V lost 4 bases and J lost 6, with 13 bases in between. CDR1 is SEHNR, CDR2 FQNEAQ, per germline (reference sequence). This CDR3 reads CASSSGRNFEQYF. The CDR3 region has the DNA TGTGCCAGCAGCTCGGGACGGAACTTCGAGCAGTACTTC.

This clonotype has a count of ten or more. The chain employs TRBV28 and TRBJ2-3; D is perhaps TRBD2 (6 bases). Between the trimmed V and J ends, which lost 4 bases and 7 bases, there was a span of 18 bases. Germline V gene lookup returns CDR1 MDHEN and CDR2 SYDVKM. This CDR3 contains 15 residues. CDR3 loop: CASSSPSEGPYTQYF. CDR3 coding DNA: TGTGCCAGCAGTTCCCCTAGCGAGGGGCCGTATACGCAGTATTTT.

The chain joins TRBV5-1 to TRBJ2-5, with D possibly matching TRBD2 (5 bases). Germline V gives CDR1 SGHRS, CDR2 YFSETQ. V was trimmed by 2 bases and J by 5 bases, leaving 7 bases between them. CDR3 length: 12 amino acids. CDR3 sequence (DNA): TGCGCCAGCAGCTTTGAGCGGGAGACCCAGTACTTC. Translated: CASSFERETQYF.

The genes are TRBV2 and TRBJ1-1; TRBD1 agrees at 8 bases. CDR1 and CDR2 from the germline V gene are SNHLY and FYNNEI. CDR3 length equals 15 residues. V lost 4 bases to trimming and J lost 1 base; unmatched junction nucleotides: 5. CDR3 sequence reads: CASSASGGANTEAFF. CDR3 DNA sequence: TGTGCCAGCAGTGCTTCAGGGGGCGCGAACACTGAAGCTTTCTTT.

This clonotype was counted many times. This chain uses TRBV6-2 or TRBV6-3 with TRBJ2-4; a weak D match, TRBD1 (5 bases). The V gene's germline CDR1 is MNHEY and CDR2 SVGEGT. The V and J ends lost 6 bases and 0 bases respectively, with 12 bases between them. The CDR3 runs 15 residues. CDR3 protein: CASRLDNLAKNIQYF. The CDR3 region has the DNA TGTGCCAGCAGGTTGGACAACTTAGCCAAAAACATTCAGTACTTC.

The table lists this clonotype with a few counts. The rearrangement joins TRBV14 to TRBJ1-6, with 11 bases lining up with TRBD1. Germline CDR1 SGHDN, CDR2 FVKESK. The CDR3 spans 15 residues. The ends lost 5 bases at V and 8 bases at J; junction bases unmatched: 5. In DNA, the CDR3 is TGTGCCAGCAGCTCGGACAGGGGGCGGTATTCACCCCTCCACTTT. Amino acid sequence: CASSSDRGRYSPLHF.

In its sample, this clonotype was seen many times. The chain carries TRBV10-3 and TRBJ1-1; no clear D. V lost 4 bases, J lost 1 base, and 10 bases lay in between. CDR3 size: 14 residues. Germline CDR1 ENHRY, CDR2 SYGVKD. In nucleotides, the CDR3 is TGTGCCATCAGTGCCAGGACGGAGAACACTGAAGCTTTCTTT. Translated: CAISARTENTEAFF.

This clonotype has at least ten counts. The chain has TRBV5-1 and TRBJ2-5; 7 bases are a match to TRBD1. Germline loops: CDR1 SGHRS, CDR2 YFSETQ. The CDR3 covers 14 residues. The junction had 2 bases not matched to a gene; V was cut back by 0 bases and J by 3 bases. CDR3 bases: TGCGCCAGCAGCTTGGATCAGGGGGAAGAGACCCAGTACTTC. It yields the protein CASSLDQGEETQYF.

The chain carries TRBV19 and TRBJ2-3; TRBD1 is a possible D gene (6 bases). Trimming took off 3 bases at V and 2 bases at J, with 9 bases between the two ends. The CDR3 runs to 14 residues. Germline values: CDR1 LNHDA, CDR2 SQIVND (reference sequence). This chain's CDR3 is CASSMGALTDTQYF. As DNA, the CDR3 is TGTGCCAGTAGTATGGGGGCCCTCACAGATACGCAGTATTTT.

This clonotype was seen ten or more times. One end of the junction does not line up with germline, which may come from a read error. In DNA form, the CDR3 reads TGTGCCAGCAGTGAACCTCCGGGACAGGGCCCGAGTTTC. As protein: CASSEPPGQGPSF. The chain has TRBV2 and TRBJ1-2, with 9 bases matching TRBD1. Germline CDR1 is SNHLY and CDR2 is FYNNEI. There are 13 residues in the CDR3.

The table lists this clonotype with many counts. Mismatch with germline at one junction end may stem from a read error. The chain combines TRBV12-3 or TRBV12-4 with TRBJ1-1; a weak D match, TRBD1 (5 bases). The CDR3 spans 10 residues. The DNA of the CDR3 is TGTGCCAGCATGGGACCGAAGAAGGTTTTT. Protein product: CASMGPKKVF.

There are many counts of this clonotype. The chain combines TRBV7-2 with TRBJ2-3; 10 nucleotides match TRBD1. CDR1 and CDR2 from the germline V gene are SGHTA and FQGNSA. There are 17 residues in the CDR3. Germline trimming cut 5 bases from V and 6 bases from J; bases unmatched to any gene: 14. The CDR3 loop is CASSTEYRDRGHDTQYF. The DNA of the CDR3 is TGTGCCAGCAGCACAGAATACCGGGACAGGGGTCATGATACGCAGTATTTT.